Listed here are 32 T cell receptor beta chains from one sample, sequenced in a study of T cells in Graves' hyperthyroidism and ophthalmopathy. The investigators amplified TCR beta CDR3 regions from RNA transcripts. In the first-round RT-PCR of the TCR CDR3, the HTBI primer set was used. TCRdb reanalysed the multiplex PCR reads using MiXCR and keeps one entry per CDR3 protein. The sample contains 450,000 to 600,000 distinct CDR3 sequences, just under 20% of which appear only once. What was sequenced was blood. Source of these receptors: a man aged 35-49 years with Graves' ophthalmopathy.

CDR3 DNA: TGTGCCAGCAGTGCACAGTCTCGAGGGTTGGAGACCCAGTACTTC. Protein product: CASSAQSRGLETQYF. The chain joins TRBV12-3 or TRBV12-4 to TRBJ2-5; D perhaps matches TRBD2 (5 bases). This CDR3 contains 15 residues. With 5 bases removed from V and 5 bases from J, the gap between germline ends came to 18 bases.

In DNA, the CDR3 is TGTGCCACCAGTGATCAAAACAGGGGCCAAGAGACCCAGTACTTC. Its translation: CATSDQNRGQETQYF. This chain joins TRBV24-1 and TRBJ2-5, with 7 bases that match TRBD1. V shed 3 bases and J 1 base; nucleotides not matched to a gene: 4. CDR1 is KGHDR, CDR2 SFDVKD, per germline. This CDR3 is built from 15 residues.

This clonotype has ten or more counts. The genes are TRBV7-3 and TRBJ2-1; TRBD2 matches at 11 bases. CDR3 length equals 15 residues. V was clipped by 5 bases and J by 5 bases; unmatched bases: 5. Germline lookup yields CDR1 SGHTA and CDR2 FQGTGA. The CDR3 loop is CASSPTSGGHNEQFF. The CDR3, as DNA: TGTGCCAGCAGCCCCACTAGCGGGGGCCACAATGAGCAGTTCTTC.

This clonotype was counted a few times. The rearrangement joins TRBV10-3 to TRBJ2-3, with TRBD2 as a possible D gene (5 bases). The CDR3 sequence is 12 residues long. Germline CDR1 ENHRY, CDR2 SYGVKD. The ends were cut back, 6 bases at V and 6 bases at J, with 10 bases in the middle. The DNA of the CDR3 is TGTGCCATCAGCACAGTAGCGGATACGCAGTATTTT. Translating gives CAISTVADTQYF.

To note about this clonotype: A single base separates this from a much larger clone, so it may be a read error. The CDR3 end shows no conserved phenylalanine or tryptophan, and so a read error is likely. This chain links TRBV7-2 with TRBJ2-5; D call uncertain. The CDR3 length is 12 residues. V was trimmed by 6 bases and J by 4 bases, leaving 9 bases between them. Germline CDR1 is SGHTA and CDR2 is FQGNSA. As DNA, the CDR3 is TGTGCCAGCAGGCCCTCCTCAGAGACCCAGTACCTC. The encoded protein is CASRPSSETQYL.

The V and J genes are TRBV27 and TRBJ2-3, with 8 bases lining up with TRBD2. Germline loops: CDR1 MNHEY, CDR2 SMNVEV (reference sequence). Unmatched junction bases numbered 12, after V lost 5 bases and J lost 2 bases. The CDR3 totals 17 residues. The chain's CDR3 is CASSIIGLARLTDTQYF. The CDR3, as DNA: TGTGCCAGCAGTATAATAGGACTAGCCCGGCTCACAGATACGCAGTATTTT.

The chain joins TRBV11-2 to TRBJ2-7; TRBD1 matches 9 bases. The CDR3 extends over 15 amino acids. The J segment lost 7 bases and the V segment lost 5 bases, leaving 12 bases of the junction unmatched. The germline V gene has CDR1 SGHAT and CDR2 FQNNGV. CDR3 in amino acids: CASSQDGGTGREQYF. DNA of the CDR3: TGTGCCAGCAGCCAAGACGGAGGGACAGGGAGGGAGCAGTACTTC. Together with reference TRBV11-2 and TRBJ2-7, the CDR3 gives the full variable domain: EAGVAQSPRYKIIEKRQSVAFWCNPISGHATLYWYQQILGQGPKLLIQFQNNGVVDDSQLPKDRFSAERLKGVDSTLKIQPAKLEDSAVYLCASSQDGGTGREQYFGPGTRLTVT.

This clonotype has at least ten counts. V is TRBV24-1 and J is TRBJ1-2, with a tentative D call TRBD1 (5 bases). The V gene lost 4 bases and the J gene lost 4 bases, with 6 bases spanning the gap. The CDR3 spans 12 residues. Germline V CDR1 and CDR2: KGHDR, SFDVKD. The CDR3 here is CATSDGTYGYTF. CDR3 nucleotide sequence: TGTGCCACCAGTGACGGGACCTATGGCTACACCTTC.

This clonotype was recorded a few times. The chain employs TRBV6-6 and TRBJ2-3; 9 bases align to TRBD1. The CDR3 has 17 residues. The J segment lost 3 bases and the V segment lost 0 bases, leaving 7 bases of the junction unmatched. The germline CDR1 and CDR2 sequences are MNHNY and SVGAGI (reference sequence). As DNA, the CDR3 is TGTGCCAGCAGTTACTCCGTCGGGACAGGGTCAACAGATACGCAGTATTTT. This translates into CASSYSVGTGSTDTQYF.

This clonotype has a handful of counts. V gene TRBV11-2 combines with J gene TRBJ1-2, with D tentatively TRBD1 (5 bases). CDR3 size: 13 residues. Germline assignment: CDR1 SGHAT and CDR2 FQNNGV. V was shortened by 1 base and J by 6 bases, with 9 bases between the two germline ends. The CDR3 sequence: CASSLGWGDGYTF. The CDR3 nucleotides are TGTGCCAGCAGCTTAGGTTGGGGGGATGGCTACACCTTC.

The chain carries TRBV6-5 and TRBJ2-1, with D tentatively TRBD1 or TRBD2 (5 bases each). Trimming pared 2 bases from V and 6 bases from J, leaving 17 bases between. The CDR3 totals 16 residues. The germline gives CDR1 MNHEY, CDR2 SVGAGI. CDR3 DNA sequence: TGTGCCAGCAGTTACCCCACCGTGGGGACGGGCAATGAGCAGTTCTTC. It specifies CASSYPTVGTGNEQFF.

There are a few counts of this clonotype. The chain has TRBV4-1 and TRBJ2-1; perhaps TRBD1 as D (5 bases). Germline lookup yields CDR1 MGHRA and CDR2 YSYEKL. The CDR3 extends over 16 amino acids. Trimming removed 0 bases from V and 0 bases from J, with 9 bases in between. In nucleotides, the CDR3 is TGCGCCAGCAGCCAAGACCCCCAGGGCTCCTACAATGAGCAGTTCTTC. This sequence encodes CASSQDPQGSYNEQFF.

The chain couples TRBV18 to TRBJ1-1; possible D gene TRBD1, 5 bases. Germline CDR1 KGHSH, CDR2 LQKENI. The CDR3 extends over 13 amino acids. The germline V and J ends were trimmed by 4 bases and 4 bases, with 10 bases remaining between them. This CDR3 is CASSRDEGTEAFF. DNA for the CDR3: TGTGCCAGCTCACGGGACGAAGGCACTGAAGCTTTCTTT.

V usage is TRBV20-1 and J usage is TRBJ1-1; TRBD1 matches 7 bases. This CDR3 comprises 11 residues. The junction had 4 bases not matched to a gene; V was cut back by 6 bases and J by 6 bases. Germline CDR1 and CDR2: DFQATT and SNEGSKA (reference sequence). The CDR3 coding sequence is TGCAGTGCGCGGGACAGAGCTGAAGCTTTCTTT. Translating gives CSARDRAEAFF.

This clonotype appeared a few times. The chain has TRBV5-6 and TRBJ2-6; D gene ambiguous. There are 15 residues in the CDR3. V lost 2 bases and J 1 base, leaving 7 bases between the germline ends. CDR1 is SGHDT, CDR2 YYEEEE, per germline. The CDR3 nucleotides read TGTGCCAGCAGCTTTAGAATTTCTGGGGCCAACGTCCTGACTTTC. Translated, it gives CASSFRISGANVLTF.

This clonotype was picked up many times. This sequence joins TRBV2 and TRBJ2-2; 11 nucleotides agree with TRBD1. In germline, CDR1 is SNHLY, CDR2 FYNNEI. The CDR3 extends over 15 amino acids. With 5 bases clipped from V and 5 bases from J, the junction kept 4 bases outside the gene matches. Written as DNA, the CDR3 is TGTGCCAGCAGTTCGGACAGGGGGCCTACCGGGGAGCTGTTTTTT. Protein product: CASSSDRGPTGELFF.

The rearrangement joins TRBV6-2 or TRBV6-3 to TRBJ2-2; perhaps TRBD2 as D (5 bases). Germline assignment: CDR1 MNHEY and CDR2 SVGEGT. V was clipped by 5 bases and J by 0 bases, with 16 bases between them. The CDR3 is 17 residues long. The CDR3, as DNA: TGTGCCAGCAGTCCGATCCCCAGCGGCCCGAACACCGGGGAGCTGTTTTTT. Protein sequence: CASSPIPSGPNTGELFF.

Here the CDR3 reads CAISRGQGDTQYF. The CDR3 nucleotides are TGTGCCATCAGTAGGGGACAGGGAGATACGCAGTATTTT. V gene TRBV10-3 combines with J gene TRBJ2-3; 9 bases agree with TRBD1. Per germline, CDR1 ENHRY and CDR2 SYGVKD. This CDR3 has 13 residues. V dropped 5 bases and J dropped 5; count of bases not matched to a gene: 2.

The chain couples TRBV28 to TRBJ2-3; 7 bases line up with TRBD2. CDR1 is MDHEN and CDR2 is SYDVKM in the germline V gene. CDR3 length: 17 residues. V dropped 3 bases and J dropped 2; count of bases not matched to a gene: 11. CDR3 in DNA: TGTGCCAGCAGTTTCCCAACCGGGACTACTAACACAGATACGCAGTATTTT. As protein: CASSFPTGTTNTDTQYF.

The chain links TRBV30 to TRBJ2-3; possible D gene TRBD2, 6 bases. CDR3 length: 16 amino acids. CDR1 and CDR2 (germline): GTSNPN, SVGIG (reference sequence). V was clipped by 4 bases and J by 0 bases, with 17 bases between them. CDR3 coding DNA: TGTGCCTGGAAGACCCCGGGAGTGTCTAGCACAGATACGCAGTATTTT. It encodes CAWKTPGVSSTDTQYF.

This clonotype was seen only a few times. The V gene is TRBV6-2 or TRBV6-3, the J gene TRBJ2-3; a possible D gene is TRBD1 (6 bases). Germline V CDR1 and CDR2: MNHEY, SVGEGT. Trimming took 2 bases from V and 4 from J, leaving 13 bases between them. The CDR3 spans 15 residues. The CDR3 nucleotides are TGTGCCAGCAGTTACAATGAGAGGGGGTCAGATACGCAGTATTTT. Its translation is CASSYNERGSDTQYF.

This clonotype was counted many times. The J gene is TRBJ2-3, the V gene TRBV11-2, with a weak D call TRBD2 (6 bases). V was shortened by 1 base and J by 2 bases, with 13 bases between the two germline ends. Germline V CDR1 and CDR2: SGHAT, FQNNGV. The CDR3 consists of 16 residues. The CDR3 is CASSLVPRGVTDTQYF. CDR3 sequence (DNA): TGTGCCAGCAGCTTAGTTCCGCGGGGTGTCACAGATACGCAGTATTTT.

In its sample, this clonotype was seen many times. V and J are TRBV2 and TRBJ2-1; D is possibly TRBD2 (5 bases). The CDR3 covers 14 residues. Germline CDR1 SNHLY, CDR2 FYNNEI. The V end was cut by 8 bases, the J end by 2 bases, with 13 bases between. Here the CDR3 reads CASHTSGTYNEQFF. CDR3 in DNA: TGTGCCAGCCACACGTCCGGGACCTACAATGAGCAGTTCTTC.

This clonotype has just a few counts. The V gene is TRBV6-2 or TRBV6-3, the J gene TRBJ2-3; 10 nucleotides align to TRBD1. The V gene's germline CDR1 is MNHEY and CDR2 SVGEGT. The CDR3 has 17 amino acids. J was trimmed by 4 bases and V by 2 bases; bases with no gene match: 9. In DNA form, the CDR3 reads TGTGCCAGCAGTTACGATGAGGACAGGGGGGAGGCAGATACGCAGTATTTT. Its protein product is CASSYDEDRGEADTQYF.

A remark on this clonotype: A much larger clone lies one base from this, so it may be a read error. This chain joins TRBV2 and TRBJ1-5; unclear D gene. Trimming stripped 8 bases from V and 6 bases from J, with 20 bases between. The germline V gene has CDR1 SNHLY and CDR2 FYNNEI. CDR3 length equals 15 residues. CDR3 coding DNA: TGTGCCAGCTCCCAGATAAGGAGGATGGGTCAGCCCCAGCATTTT. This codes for CASSQIRRMGQPQHF. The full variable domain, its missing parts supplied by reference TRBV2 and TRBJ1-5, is EPEVTQTPSHQVTQMGQEVILRCVPISNHLYFYWYRQILGQKVEFLVSFYNNEISEKSEIFDDQFSVERPDGSNFTLKIRSTKLEDSAMYFCASSQIRRMGQPQHFGDGTRLSIL.

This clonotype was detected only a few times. CDR3 region: CASSFDFSYNEQFF. DNA of the CDR3: TGTGCCAGCAGCTTCGACTTCTCCTACAATGAGCAGTTCTTC. This chain uses TRBV11-2 with TRBJ2-1; D uncertain. The CDR3 extends over 14 amino acids. Germline CDR1 is SGHAT and CDR2 is FQNNGV. V dropped 3 bases and J dropped 0 bases, with 6 bases sitting between them. Full variable domain (outside the CDR3, taken from reference TRBV11-2 and TRBJ2-1): EAGVAQSPRYKIIEKRQSVAFWCNPISGHATLYWYQQILGQGPKLLIQFQNNGVVDDSQLPKDRFSAERLKGVDSTLKIQPAKLEDSAVYLCASSFDFSYNEQFFGPGTRLTVL.

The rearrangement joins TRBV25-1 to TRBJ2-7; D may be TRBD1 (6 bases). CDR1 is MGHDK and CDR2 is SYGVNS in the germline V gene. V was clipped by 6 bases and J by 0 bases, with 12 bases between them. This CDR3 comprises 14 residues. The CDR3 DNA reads TGTGCCAGCAGGAAACAGGGAAGCTCCTACGAGCAGTACTTC. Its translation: CASRKQGSSYEQYF.

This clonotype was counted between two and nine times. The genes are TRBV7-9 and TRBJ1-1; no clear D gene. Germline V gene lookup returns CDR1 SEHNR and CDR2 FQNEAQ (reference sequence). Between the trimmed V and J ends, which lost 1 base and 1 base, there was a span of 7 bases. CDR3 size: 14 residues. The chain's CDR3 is CASSLGAANTEAFF. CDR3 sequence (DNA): TGTGCCAGCAGCTTAGGGGCAGCGAACACTGAAGCTTTCTTT.

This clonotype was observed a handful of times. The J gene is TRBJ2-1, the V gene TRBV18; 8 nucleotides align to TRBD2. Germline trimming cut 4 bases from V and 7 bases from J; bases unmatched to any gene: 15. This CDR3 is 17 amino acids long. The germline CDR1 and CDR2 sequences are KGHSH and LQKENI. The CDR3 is CASSLLSSGSLANEQFF. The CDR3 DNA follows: TGTGCCAGCTCACTGCTCTCAAGCGGGAGTTTAGCGAATGAGCAGTTCTTC.

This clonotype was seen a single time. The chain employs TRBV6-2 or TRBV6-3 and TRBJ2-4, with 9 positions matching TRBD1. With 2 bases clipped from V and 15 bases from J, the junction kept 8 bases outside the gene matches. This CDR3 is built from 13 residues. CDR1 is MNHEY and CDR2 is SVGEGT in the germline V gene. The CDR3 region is CASSYPNGDRAYF. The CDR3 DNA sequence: TGTGCCAGCAGTTACCCCAACGGGGACAGGGCGTACTTC.

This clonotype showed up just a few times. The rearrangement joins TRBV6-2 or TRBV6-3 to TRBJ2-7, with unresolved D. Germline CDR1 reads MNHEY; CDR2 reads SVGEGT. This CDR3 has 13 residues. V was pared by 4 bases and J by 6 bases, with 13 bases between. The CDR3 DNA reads TGTGCCAGCAGTTTTCTCCTAGGTGTCGAGCAGTACTTC. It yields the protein CASSFLLGVEQYF.

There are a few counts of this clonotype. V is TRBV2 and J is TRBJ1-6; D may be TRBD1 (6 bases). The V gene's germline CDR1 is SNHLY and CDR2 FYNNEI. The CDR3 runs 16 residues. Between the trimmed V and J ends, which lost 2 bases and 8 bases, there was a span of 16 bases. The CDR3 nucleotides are TGTGCCAGCAGTGAACTCGGAGGGGGAACGGATTCACCCCTCCACTTT. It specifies CASSELGGGTDSPLHF.